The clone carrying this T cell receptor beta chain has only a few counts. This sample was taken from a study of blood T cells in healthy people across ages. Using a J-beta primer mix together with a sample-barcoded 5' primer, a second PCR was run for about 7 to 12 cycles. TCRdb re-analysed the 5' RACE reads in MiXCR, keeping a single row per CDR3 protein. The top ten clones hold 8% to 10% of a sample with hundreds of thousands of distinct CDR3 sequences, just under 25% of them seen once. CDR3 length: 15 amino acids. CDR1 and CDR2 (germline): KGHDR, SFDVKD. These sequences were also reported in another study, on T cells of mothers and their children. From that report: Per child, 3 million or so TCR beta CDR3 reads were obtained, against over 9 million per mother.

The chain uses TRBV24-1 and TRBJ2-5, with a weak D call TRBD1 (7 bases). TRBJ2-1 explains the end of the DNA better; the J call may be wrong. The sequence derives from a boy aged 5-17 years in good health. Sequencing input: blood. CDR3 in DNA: TGTGCCACCAGTGGGGAGGCCCAGGGGGTATCGAGGCAGTTCTTC. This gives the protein CATSGEAQGVSRQFF.